This TCR beta chain stems from a study of CD8 T cells in ankylosing spondylitis. As for this clonotype: Antigen specificity is unknown.

Study-wide points: Reactive arthritis synovial fluid and blood previously showed some of these motif variants. A TCR beta motif made of several highly homologous variants seemed typical of ankylosing spondylitis blood. Researchers reportedly found disease-linked clones significantly enriched in matched ankylosing spondylitis synovial fluid.

Making the TCR beta libraries involved quantitative 5'-RACE with molecular barcodes. A single record per CDR3 protein comes from TCRdb applying MiXCR to the 5' RACE reads. The table includes under 170,000 distinct CDR3 sequences, around 43% detected once. CDR1 is SEHNR, CDR2 FQNEAQ, per germline (reference sequence). The CDR3 totals 15 residues. After removal of 5 bases from V and 9 bases from J, the junction contained 13 bases not matched to a gene. V gene TRBV7-9 combines with J gene TRBJ2-1, with TRBD1 matching 7 bases. This receptor was identified in a male donor with ankylosing spondylitis. The source material was synovial fluid, either unsorted or a sorted T cell fraction (not recorded which). CDR3 residues: CASSVQGVSHGEQFF. The CDR3 DNA sequence: TGTGCCAGCAGCGTCCAGGGGGTATCACACGGTGAGCAGTTCTTC. Looking up the rest from reference TRBV7-9 and TRBJ2-1 gives the full variable domain: DTGVSQNPRHKITKRGQNVTFRCDPISEHNRLYWYRQTLGQGPEFLTYFQNEAQLEKSRLLSDRFSAERPKGSFSTLEIQRTEQGDSAMYLCASSVQGVSHGEQFFGPGTRLTVL.